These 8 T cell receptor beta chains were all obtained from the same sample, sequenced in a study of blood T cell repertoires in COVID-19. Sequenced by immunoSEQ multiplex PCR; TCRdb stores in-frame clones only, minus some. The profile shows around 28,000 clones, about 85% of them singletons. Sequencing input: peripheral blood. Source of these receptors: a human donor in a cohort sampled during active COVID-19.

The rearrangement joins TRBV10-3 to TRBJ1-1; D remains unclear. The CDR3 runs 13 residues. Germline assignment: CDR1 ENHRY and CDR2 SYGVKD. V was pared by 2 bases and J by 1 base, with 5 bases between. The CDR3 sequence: CAISEPWNTEAFF. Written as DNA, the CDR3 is TGTGCCATCAGTGAGCCGTGGAACACTGAAGCTTTCTTT.

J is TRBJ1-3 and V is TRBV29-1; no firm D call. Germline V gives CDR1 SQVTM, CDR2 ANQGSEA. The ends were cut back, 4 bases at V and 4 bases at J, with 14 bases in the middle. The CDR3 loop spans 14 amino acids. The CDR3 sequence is CSVVLQDVGNTIYF. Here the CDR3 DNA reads TGCAGCGTTGTCCTGCAGGATGTGGGAAACACCATATATTTT.

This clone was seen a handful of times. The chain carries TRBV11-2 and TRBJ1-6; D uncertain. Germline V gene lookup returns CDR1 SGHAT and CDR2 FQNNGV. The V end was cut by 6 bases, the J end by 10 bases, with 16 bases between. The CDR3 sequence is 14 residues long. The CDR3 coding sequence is TGTGCCAGCAGTCTGGTACGCGGTGGGTCACCCCTCCACTTT. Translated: CASSLVRGGSPLHF.

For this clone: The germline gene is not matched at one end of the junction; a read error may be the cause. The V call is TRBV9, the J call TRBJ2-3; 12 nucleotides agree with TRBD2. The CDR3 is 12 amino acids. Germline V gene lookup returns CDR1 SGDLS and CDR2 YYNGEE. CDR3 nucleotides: TGTGCCAGCAGCGTGCTAGCGGGGGGGCTTGATTTT. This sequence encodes CASSVLAGGLDF.

The CDR3 DNA reads TGTGCCAGCAGGGGGACAGTGAACACTGAAGCTTTCTTT. Protein sequence: CASRGTVNTEAFF. The J gene is TRBJ1-1, the V gene TRBV5-5; TRBD1 aligns across 7 bases. CDR3 length equals 13 residues. Germline V CDR1 and CDR2: SGHKS, YYEKEE (reference sequence). With 5 bases clipped from V and 0 bases from J, the junction kept 1 base outside the gene matches.

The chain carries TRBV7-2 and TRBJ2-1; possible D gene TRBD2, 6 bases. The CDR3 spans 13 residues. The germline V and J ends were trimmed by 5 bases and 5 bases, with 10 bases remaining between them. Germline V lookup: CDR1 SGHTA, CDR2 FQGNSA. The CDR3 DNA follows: TGTGCCAGCAGCGCTAGCGCGAACAATGAGCAGTTCTTC. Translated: CASSASANNEQFF.

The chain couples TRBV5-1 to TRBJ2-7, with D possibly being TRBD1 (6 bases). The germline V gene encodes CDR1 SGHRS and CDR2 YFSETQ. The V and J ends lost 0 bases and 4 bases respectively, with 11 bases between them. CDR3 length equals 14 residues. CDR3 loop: CASSLDLGGYEQYF. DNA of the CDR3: TGCGCCAGCAGCTTGGACTTAGGGGGTTACGAGCAGTACTTC.

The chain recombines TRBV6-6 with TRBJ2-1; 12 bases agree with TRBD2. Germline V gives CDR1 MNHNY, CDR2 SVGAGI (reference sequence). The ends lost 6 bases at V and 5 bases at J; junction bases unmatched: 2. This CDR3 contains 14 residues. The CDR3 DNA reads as TGTGCCAGCAGAAGGACTAGCGGGGACAATGAGCAGTTCTTC. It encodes CASRRTSGDNEQFF.